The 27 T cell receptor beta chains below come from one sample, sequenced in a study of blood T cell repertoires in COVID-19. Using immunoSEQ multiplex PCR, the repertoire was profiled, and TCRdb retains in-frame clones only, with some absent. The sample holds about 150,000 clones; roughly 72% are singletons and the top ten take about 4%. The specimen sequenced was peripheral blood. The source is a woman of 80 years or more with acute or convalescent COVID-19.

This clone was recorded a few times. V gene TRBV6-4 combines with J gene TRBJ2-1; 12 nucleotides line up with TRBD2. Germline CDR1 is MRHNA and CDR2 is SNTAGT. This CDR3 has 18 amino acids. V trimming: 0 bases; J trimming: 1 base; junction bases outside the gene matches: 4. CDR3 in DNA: TGTGCCAGCAGTGACTCCACTAGCGGGGGGAAATCCTACAATGAGCAGTTCTTC. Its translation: CASSDSTSGGKSYNEQFF.

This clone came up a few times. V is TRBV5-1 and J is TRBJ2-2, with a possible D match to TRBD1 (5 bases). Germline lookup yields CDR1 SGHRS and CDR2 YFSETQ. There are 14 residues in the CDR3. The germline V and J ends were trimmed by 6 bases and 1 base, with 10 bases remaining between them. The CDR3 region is CASILGENTGELFF. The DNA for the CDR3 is TGCGCCAGCATCCTAGGGGAGAACACCGGGGAGCTGTTTTTT.

CDR3 region: CASSFFGAGETQYF. CDR3 nucleotide sequence: TGTGCCAGCAGCTTTTTCGGAGCGGGAGAGACCCAGTACTTC. This rearrangement joins TRBV7-2 to TRBJ2-5; weak D call: TRBD2 (6 bases). Trimming took 3 bases from V and 4 from J, leaving 12 bases between them. CDR3 size: 14 residues. In germline, CDR1 is SGHTA, CDR2 FQGNSA.

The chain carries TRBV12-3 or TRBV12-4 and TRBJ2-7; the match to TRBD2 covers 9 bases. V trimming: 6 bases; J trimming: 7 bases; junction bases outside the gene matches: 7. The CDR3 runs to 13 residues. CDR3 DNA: TGTGCCAGCAGCCACGGGACTAGCACTGAGCAGTACTTC. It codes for CASSHGTSTEQYF.

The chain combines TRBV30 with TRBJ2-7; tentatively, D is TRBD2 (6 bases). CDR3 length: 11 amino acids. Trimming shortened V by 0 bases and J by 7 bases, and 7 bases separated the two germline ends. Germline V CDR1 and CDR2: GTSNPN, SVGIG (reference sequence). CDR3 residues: CAWSVGREQYF. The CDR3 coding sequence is TGTGCCTGGAGTGTGGGGAGGGAGCAGTACTTC. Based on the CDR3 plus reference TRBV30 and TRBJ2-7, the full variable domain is SQTIHQWPATLVQPVGSPLSLECTVEGTSNPNLYWYRQAAGRGLQLLFYSVGIGQISSEVPQNLSASRPQDRQFILSSKKLLLSDSGFYLCAWSVGREQYFGPGTRLTVT.

The DNA of the CDR3 is TGTGCCGGTGACAGGGATCGGGGTGCAGATACGCAGTATTTT. Translation gives CAGDRDRGADTQYF. The V call is TRBV30, the J call TRBJ2-3; TRBD1 aligns across 7 bases. The CDR3 is made up of 14 amino acids. The germline V gene has CDR1 GTSNPN and CDR2 SVGIG (reference sequence). Trimming removed 8 bases from V and 4 bases from J; junction bases left unmatched: 12.

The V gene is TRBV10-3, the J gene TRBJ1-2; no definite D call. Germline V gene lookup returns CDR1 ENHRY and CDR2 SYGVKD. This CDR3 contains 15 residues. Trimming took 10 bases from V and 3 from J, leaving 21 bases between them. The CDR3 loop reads CASLVGPHTDYGYTF. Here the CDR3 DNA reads TGTGCCAGCCTCGTGGGCCCCCATACGGACTATGGCTACACCTTC.

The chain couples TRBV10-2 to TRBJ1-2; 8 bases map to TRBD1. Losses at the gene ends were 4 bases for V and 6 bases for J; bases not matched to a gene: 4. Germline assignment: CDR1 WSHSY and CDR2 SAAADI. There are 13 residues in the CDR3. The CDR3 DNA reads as TGCGCCAGCAGTGGCAGGGGGCTTGATGGCTACACCTTC. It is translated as CASSGRGLDGYTF.

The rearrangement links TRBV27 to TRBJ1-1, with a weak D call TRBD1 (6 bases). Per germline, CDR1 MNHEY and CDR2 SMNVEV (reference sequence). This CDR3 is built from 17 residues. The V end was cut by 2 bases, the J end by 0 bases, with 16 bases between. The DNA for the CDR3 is TGTGCCAGCAGTTTAAAGACGGGGGGCGCTATGAACACTGAAGCTTTCTTT. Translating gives CASSLKTGGAMNTEAFF.

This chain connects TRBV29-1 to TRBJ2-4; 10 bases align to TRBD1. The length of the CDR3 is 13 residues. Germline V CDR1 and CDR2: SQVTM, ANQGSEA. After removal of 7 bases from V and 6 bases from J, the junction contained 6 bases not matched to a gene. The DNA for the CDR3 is TGCAGCGGCACCAGGGACAGGGGAAACATTCAGTACTTC. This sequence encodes CSGTRDRGNIQYF.

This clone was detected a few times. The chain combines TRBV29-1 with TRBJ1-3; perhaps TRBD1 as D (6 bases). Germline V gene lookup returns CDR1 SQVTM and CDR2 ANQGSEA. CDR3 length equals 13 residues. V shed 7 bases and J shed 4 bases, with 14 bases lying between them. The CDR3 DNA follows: TGCAGCGCTAGGGCAGGGGAAGGAAACACCATATATTTT. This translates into CSARAGEGNTIYF.

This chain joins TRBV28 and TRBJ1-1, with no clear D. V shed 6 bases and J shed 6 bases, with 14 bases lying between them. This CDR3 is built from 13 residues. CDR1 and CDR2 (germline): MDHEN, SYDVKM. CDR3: CASRPYGQAEAFF. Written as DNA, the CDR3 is TGTGCCAGCAGGCCGTATGGGCAGGCTGAAGCTTTCTTT.

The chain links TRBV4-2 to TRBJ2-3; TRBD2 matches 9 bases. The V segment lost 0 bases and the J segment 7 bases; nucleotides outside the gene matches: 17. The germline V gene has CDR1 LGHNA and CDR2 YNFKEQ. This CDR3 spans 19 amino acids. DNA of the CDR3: TGTGCCAGCAGCCAAGATATTATGGCTAGCGGGGCGGGCACGTATACGCAGTATTTT. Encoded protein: CASSQDIMASGAGTYTQYF.

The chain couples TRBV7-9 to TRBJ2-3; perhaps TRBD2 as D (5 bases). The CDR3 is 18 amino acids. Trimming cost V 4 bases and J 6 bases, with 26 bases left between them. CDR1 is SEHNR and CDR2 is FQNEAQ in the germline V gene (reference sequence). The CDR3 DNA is TGTGCCAGCAGCTCAATATCCCTCTCGACTGGGAGAGGTGATACGCAGTATTTT. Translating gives CASSSISLSTGRGDTQYF.

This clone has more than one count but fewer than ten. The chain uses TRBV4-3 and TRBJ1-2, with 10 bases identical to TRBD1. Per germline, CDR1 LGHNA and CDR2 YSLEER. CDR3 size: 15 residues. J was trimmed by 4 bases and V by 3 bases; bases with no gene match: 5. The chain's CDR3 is CASSQGQGNSYGYTF. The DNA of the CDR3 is TGCGCCAGCAGCCAGGGACAGGGGAACTCCTATGGCTACACCTTC.

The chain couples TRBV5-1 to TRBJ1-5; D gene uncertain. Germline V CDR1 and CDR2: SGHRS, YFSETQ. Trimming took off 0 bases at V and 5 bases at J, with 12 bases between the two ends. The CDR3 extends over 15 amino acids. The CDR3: CASSLAAGNHQPQHF. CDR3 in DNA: TGCGCCAGCAGCTTGGCCGCGGGTAACCATCAGCCCCAGCATTTT.

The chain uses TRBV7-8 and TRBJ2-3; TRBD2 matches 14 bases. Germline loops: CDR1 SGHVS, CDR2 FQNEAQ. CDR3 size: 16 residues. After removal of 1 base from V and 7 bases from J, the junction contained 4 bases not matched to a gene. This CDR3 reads CASSLVTSGGAYTQYF. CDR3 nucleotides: TGTGCCAGCAGCTTAGTGACTAGCGGGGGGGCGTATACGCAGTATTTT.

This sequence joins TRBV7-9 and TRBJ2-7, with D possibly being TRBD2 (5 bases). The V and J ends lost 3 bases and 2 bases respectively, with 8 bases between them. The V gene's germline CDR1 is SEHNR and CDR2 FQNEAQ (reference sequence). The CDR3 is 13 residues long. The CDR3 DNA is TGTGCCAGCAGCTTGGGGAGAACCTACGAGCAGTACTTC. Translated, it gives CASSLGRTYEQYF.

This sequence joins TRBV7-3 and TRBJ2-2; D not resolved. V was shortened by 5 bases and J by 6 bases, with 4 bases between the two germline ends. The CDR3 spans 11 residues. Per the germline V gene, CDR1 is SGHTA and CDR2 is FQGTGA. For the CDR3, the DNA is TGTGCCAGCAGCCTTTCCGGGGAGCTGTTTTTT. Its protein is CASSLSGELFF.

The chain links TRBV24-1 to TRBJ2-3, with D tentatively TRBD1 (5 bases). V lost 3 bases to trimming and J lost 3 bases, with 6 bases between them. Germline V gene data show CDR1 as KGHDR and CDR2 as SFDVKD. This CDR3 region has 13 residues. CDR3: CATSDPGTDTQYF. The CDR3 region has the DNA TGTGCCACCAGTGATCCAGGGACAGATACGCAGTATTTT.

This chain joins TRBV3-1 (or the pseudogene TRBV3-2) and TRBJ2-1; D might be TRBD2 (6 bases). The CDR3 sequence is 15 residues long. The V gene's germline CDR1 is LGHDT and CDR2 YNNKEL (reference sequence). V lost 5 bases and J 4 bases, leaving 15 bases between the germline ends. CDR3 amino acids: CASSRPGLKYNEQFF. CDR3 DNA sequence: TGTGCCAGCAGCAGACCGGGACTTAAATACAATGAGCAGTTCTTC.

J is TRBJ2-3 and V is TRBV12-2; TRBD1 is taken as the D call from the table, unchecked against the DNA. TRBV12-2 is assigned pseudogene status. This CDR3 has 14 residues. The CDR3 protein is CASRLGPSHDTQYF. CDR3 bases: TGTGCAAGTCGCTTAGGTCCCAGTCACGATACGCAGTATTTT.

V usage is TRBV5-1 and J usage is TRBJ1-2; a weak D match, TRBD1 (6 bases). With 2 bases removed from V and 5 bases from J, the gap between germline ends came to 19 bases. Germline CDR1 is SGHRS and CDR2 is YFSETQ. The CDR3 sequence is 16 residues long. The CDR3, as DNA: TGCGCCAGCAGCTTCTCACAGGGTTTCTATGGATATGGCTACACCTTC. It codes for CASSFSQGFYGYGYTF.

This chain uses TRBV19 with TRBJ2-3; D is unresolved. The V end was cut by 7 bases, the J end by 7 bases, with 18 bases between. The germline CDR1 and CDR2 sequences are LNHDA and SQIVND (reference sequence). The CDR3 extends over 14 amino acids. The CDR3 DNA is TGTGCCAGTACCCCGGGTTCCCAACGGAATACGCAGTATTTT. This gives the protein CASTPGSQRNTQYF. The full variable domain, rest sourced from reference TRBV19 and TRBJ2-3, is DGGITQSPKYLFRKEGQNVTLSCEQNLNHDAMYWYRQDPGQGLRLIYYSQIVNDFQKGDIAEGYSVSREKKESFPLTVTSAQKNPTAFYLCASTPGSQRNTQYFGPGTRLTVL.

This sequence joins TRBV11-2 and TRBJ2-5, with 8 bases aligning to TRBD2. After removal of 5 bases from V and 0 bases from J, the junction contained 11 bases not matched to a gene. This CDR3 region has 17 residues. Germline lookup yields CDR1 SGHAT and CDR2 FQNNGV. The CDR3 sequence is CASSQSASGLYQETQYF. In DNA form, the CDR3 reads TGTGCCAGCAGCCAGTCGGCTAGCGGGTTGTACCAAGAGACCCAGTACTTC.

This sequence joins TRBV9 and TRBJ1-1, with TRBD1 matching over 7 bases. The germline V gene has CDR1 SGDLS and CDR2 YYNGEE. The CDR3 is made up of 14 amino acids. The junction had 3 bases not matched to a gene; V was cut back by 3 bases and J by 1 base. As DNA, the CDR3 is TGTGCCAGCAGCGCCCGGACAGGGAACACTGAAGCTTTCTTT. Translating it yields CASSARTGNTEAFF.

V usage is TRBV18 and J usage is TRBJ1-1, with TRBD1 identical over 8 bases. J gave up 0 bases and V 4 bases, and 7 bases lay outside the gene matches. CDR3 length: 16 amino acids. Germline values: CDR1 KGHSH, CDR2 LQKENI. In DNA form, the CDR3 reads TGTGCCAGCTCACAAAGACAGGGGACGATGAACACTGAAGCTTTCTTT. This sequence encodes CASSQRQGTMNTEAFF.